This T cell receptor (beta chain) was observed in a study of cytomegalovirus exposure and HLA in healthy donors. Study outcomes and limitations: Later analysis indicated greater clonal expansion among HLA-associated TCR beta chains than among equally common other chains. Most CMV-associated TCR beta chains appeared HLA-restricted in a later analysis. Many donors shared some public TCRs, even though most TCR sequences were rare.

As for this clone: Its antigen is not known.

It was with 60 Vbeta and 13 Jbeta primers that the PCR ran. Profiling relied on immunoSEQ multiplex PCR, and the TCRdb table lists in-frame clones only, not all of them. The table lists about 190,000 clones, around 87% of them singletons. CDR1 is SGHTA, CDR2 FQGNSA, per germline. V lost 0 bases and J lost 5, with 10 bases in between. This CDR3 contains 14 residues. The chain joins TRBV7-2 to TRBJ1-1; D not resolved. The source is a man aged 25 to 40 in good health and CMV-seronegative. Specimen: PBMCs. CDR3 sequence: CASSLALTVTEAFF. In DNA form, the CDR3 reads TGTGCCAGCAGCTTAGCGCTTACAGTTACTGAAGCTTTCTTT.